Given below is one T cell receptor (beta chain) in context. The antigen is not known. This specimen comes from a study of CD8 T cells in Susac syndrome. Broader study findings: A relatively small number of individuals underwent TCR sequencing and HLA analysis.

RNA amounts of about 0.5 to 1 ug underwent reverse transcription with random hexamers. TCRdb fed the immunoSEQ multiplex PCR reads into MiXCR, producing one record per CDR3 protein. The data contain approximately 150,000 distinct CDR3 sequences, about 91% of them singletons. Sequencing of TCR beta drew on CD8+ and CD4+ T cells from blood. Healthy donors acted as controls, with matching for age and sex. FACS was used to enrich TEMRA cells, whereas the CD8+ and CD4+ T cells were obtained by negative isolation. The CDR3 loop spans 13 amino acids. Trimming removed 1 base from V and 3 bases from J, with 8 bases in between. The germline V gene encodes CDR1 SGHRS and CDR2 YFSETQ.

The chain combines TRBV5-1 with TRBJ2-7, with D unclear. The sequencing input was CD4+ T cells from PBMCs. The clonotype comes from a human donor in good health. CDR3 sequence: CASSLRPNYEQYF. CDR3 sequence (DNA): TGCGCCAGCAGCTTGCGTCCTAACTACGAGCAGTACTTC.